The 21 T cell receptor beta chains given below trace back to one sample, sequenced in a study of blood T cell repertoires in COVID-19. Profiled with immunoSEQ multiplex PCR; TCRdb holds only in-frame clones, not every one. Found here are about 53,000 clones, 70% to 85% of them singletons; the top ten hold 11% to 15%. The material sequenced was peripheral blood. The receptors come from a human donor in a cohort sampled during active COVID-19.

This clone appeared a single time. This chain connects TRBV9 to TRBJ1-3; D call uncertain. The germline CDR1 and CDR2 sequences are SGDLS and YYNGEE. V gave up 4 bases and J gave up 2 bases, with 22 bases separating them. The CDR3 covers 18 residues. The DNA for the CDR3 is TGTGCCAGCAGCCACCATAGCCCGGGAAGGATCGCTGGAAACACCATATATTTT. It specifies CASSHHSPGRIAGNTIYF.

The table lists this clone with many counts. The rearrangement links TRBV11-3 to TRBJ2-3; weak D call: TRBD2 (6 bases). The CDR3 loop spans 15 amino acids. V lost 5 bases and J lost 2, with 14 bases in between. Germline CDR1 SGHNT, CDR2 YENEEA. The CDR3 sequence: CASSLSREYTDTQYF. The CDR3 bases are TGTGCCAGCAGCCTGTCCCGGGAGTACACAGATACGCAGTATTTT. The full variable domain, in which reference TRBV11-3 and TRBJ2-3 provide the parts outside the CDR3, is EAGVVQSPRYKIIEKKQPVAFWCNPISGHNTLYWYLQNLGQGPELLIRYENEEAVDDSQLPKDRFSAERLKGVDSTLKIQPAELGDSAVYLCASSLSREYTDTQYFGPGTRLTVL.

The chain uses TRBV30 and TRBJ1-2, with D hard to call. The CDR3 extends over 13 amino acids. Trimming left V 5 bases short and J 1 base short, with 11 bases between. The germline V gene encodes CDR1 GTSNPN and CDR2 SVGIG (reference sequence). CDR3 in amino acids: CAWALGINYGYTF. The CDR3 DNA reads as TGTGCCTGGGCACTCGGTATTAACTATGGCTACACCTTC.

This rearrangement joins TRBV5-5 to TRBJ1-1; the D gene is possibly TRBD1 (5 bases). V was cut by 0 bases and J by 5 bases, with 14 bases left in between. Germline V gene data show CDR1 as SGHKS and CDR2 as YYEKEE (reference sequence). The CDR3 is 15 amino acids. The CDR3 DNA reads TGTGCCAGCAGCTTGGACGCGGGGGTGGGAACTGAAGCTTTCTTT. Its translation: CASSLDAGVGTEAFF. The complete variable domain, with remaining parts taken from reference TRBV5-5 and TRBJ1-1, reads DAGVTQSPTHLIKTRGQQVTLRCSPISGHKSVSWYQQVLGQGPQFIFQYYEKEERGRGNFPDRFSARQFPNYSSELNVNALLLGDSALYLCASSLDAGVGTEAFFGQGTRLTVV.

The CDR3, as DNA: TGTGCCAGTAGTATAAAAGGAGGGTACTTCGGCACAGATACGCAGTATTTT. It is translated as CASSIKGGYFGTDTQYF. This chain links TRBV19 with TRBJ2-3, with D possibly being TRBD2 (6 bases). The CDR3 is 17 amino acids. Trimming removed 2 bases at V and 1 base at J, with 16 bases between. Germline V CDR1 and CDR2: LNHDA, SQIVND (reference sequence).

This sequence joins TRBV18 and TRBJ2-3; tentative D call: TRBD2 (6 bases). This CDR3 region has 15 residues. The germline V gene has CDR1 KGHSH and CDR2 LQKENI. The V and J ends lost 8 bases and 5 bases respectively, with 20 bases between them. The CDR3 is CASRDQTRLGDTQYF. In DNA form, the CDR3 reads TGTGCCAGCCGAGACCAGACTAGGCTGGGAGATACGCAGTATTTT.

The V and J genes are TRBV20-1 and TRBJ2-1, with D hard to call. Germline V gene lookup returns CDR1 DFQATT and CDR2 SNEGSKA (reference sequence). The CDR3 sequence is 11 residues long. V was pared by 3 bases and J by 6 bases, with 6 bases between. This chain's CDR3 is CSARSGNEQFF. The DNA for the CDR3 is TGCAGTGCTAGGTCCGGCAATGAGCAGTTCTTC.

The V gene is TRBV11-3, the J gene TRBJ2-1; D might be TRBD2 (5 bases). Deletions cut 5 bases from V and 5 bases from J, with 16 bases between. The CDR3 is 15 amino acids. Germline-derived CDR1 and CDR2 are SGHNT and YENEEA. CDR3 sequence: CASSPPGVINNEQFF. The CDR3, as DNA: TGTGCCAGCAGCCCCCCCGGGGTCATAAACAATGAGCAGTTCTTC.

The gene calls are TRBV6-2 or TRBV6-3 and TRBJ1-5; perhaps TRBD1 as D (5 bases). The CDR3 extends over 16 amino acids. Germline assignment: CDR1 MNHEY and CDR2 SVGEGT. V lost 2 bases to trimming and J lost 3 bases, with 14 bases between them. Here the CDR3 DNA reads TGTGCCAGCAGTTACCACGGGACTTCAATCAATCAGCCCCAGCATTTT. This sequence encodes CASSYHGTSINQPQHF.

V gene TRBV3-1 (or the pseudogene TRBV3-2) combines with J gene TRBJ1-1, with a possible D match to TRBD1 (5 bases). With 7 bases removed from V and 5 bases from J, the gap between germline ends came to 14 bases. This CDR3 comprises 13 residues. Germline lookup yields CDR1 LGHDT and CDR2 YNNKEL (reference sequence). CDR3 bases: TGTGCCAGCATCCGCGGGGGTTTGACTGAAGCTTTCTTT. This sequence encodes CASIRGGLTEAFF.

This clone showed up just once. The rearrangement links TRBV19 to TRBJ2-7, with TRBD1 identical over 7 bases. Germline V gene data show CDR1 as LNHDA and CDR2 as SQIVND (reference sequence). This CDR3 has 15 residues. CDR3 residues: CAKLTPRGISYEQYF. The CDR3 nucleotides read TGTGCTAAATTAACCCCCAGGGGGATCTCCTACGAGCAGTACTTC.

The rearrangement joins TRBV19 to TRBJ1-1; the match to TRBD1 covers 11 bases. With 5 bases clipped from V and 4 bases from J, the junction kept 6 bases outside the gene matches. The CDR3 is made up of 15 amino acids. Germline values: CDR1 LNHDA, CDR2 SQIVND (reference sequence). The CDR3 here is CASSPPGTGGTEAFF. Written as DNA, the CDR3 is TGTGCCAGTAGTCCCCCCGGGACAGGGGGCACTGAAGCTTTCTTT.

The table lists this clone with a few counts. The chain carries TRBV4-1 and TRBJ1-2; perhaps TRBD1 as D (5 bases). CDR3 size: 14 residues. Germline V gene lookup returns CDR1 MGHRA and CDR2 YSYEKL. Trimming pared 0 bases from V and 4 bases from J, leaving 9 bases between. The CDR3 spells CASSQERGSYGYTF. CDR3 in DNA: TGCGCCAGCAGCCAAGAACGGGGGTCCTATGGCTACACCTTC.

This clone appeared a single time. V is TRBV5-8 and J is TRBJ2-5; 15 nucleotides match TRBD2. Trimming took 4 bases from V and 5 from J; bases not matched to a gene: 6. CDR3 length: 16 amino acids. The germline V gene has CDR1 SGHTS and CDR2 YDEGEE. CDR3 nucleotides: TGTGCCAGCAGCATCGGACTAGCGGGAGGGCCTGAGACCCAGTACTTC. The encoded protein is CASSIGLAGGPETQYF. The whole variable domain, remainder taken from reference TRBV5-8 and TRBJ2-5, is EAGVTQSPTHLIKTRGQQATLRCSPISGHTSVYWYQQALGLGLQFLLWYDEGEERNRGNFPPRFSGRQFPNYSSELNVNALELEDSALYLCASSIGLAGGPETQYFGPGTRLLVL.

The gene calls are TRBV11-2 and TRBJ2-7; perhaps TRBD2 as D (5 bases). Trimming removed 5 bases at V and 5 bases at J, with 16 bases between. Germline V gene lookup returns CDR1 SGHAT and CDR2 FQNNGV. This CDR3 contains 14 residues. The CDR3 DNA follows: TGTGCCAGCAGCAGGCCGCGGAGGCCCCACGAGCAGTACTTC. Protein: CASSRPRRPHEQYF.

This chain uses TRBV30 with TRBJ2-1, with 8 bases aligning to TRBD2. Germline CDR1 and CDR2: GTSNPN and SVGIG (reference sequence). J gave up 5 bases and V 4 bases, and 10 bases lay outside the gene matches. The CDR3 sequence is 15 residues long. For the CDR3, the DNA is TGTGCCTGGACCCGAGGGGGTAGCGGGAACAATGAGCAGTTCTTC. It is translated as CAWTRGGSGNNEQFF. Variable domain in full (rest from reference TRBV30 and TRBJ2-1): SQTIHQWPATLVQPVGSPLSLECTVEGTSNPNLYWYRQAAGRGLQLLFYSVGIGQISSEVPQNLSASRPQDRQFILSSKKLLLSDSGFYLCAWTRGGSGNNEQFFGPGTRLTVL.

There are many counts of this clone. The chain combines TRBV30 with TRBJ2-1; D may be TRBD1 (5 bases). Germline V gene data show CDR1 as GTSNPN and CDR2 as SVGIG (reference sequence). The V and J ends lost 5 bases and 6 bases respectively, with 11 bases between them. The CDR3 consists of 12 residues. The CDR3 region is CAWGLGVNEQFF. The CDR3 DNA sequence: TGTGCCTGGGGGCTAGGGGTCAATGAGCAGTTCTTC. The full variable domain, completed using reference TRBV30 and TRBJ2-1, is SQTIHQWPATLVQPVGSPLSLECTVEGTSNPNLYWYRQAAGRGLQLLFYSVGIGQISSEVPQNLSASRPQDRQFILSSKKLLLSDSGFYLCAWGLGVNEQFFGPGTRLTVL.

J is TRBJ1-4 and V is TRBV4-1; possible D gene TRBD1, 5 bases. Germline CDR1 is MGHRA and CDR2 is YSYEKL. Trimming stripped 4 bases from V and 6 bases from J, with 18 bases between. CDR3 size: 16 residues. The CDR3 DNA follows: TGCGCCAGCAGCCGGTCCGAAAGGGGTCCGGATGAAAAACTGTTTTTT. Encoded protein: CASSRSERGPDEKLFF.

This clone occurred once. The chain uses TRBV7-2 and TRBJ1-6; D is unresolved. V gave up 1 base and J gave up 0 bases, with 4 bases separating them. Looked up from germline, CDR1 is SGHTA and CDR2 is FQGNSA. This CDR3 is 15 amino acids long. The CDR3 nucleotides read TGTGCCAGCAGCTTAGTCAGCTCCTATAATTCACCCCTCCACTTT. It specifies CASSLVSSYNSPLHF.

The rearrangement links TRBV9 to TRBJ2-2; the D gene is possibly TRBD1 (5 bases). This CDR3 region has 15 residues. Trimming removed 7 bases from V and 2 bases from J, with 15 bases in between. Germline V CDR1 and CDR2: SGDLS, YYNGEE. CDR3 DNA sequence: TGTGCCAGCGGCCCAGACAGTATTAACACCGGGGAGCTGTTTTTT. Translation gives CASGPDSINTGELFF.

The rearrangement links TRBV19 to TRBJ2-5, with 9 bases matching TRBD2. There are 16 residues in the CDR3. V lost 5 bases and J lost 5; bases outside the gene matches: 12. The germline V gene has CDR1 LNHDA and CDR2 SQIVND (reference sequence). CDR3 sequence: CASSSAAGGPQETQYF. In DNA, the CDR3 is TGTGCCAGTAGTTCTGCGGCGGGGGGGCCTCAGGAGACCCAGTACTTC.